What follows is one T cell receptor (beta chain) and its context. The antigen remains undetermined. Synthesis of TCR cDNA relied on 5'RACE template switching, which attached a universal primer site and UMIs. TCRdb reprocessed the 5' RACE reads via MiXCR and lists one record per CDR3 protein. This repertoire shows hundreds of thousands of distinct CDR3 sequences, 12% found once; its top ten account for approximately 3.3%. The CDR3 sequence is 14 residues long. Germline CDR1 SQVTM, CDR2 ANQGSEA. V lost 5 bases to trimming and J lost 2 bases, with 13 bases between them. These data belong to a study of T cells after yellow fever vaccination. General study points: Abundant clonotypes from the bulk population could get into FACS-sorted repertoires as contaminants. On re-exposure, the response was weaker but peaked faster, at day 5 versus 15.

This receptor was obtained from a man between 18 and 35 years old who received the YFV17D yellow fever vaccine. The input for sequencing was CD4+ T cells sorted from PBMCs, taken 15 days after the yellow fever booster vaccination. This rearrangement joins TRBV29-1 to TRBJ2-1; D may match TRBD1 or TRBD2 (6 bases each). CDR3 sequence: CSVLGGLPYNEQFF. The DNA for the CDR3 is TGCAGCGTTCTAGGGGGGTTACCCTACAATGAGCAGTTCTTC.